This TCR beta chain is from a study of T cell responses to AZD1222 COVID-19 vaccine. Whole-study findings and limits: Among the donors, most were white British and more were female, and clonal diversity was possibly underestimated. The CD4 TCRs associated with vaccination extended across spike and predominated at 160-218 and 743-854. Repertoires were obtained solely post-peak T cell response.

This clone was seen once. Its antigen is as yet unknown. The CDR3 covers 14 residues. Germline values: CDR1 MDHEN, CDR2 SYDVKM. V shed 6 bases, J shed 4 bases, and the junction held 6 bases outside the gene matches. Assay used: immunoSEQ multiplex PCR; TCRdb lists only in-frame clones, some missing. The sample has 120,000 or so clones; around 93% are singletons. The chain couples TRBV28 to TRBJ1-3; 7 bases line up with TRBD1. The sample here was peripheral blood, taken 28 days after the second AZD1222 dose. This clonotype was sampled from an adult who received the AZD1222 COVID-19 vaccine. As DNA, the CDR3 is TGTGCCAGCAGGACAGGGTTTAGAGGAAACACCATATATTTT. Translated, it gives CASRTGFRGNTIYF. Full variable domain (outside the CDR3, taken from reference TRBV28 and TRBJ1-3): DVKVTQSSRYLVKRTGEKVFLECVQDMDHENMFWYRQDPGLGLRLIYFSYDVKMKEKGDIPEGYSVSREKKERFSLILESASTNQTSMYLCASRTGFRGNTIYFGEGSWLTVV.